Listed below are T cell receptor beta chains from one sample, sequenced in a study of cytomegalovirus exposure and HLA in healthy donors. TCRdb's copy holds only in-frame clones and misses some; the assay was immunoSEQ multiplex PCR. Here the sample spans fewer than 200,000 clones, about 78% being singletons. The sequenced material came from PBMCs. These receptors all stem from a man between 35 and 55 years old in good health and CMV-seronegative. Both conserved end residues are part of each CDR3.

j_call | v_call | cdr3_aa
TRBJ1-1 | TRBV19 | CATGNGRNTEAFF
TRBJ2-7 | TRBV9 | CASSPQGQGYEQYF
TRBJ2-6 | TRBV29-1 | CSVLQGANVLTF
TRBJ2-7 | TRBV7-8 | CASSLEWRGSTYEQYF
TRBJ2-1 | TRBV5-1 | CASSWAGVITDEQFF
TRBJ2-7 | TRBV7-2 | CASSRGTLSGDSYEQYF
TRBJ2-1 | TRBV7-8 | CASSLVFDSPDSYNEQFF
TRBJ1-5 | TRBV19 | CASSTNRGMGVQPQHF
TRBJ1-5 | TRBV19 | CASSTSGGGQPQHF
TRBJ2-1 | TRBV7-8 | CASTPGGNEQFF
TRBJ2-7 | TRBV18 | CASSPAGQSSYEQYF
TRBJ2-5 | TRBV2 | CASTTGQETQYF
TRBJ2-2 | TRBV7-3 | CASSQNRADTGELFF
TRBJ2-2 | TRBV5-8 | CATGQLRTGELFF
TRBJ1-1 | TRBV10-3 | CAISATAGFNTEAFF
TRBJ2-5 | TRBV10-1 | CASSESTAGGRETQYF
TRBJ1-1 | TRBV4-3 | CASSQESRQGEAFF
TRBJ1-1 | TRBV10-3 | CAICSAGHSTEAFF
TRBJ2-7 | TRBV30 | CAWSGTGQGTYEQYF
TRBJ1-1 | TRBV7-7 | CASSPGTGMGTEAFF
TRBJ2-7 | TRBV14 | CASSQDGYEQYF
TRBJ1-5 | TRBV2 | CASSDYGGINQPQHF
TRBJ1-3 | TRBV29-1 | CSVAHMSGNTIYF
TRBJ2-1 | TRBV28 | CASTLTGSSYNEQFF
TRBJ1-1 | TRBV5-6 | CASSLVSGTEAFF
TRBJ2-1 | TRBV27 | CASSAGGPDNEQFF
TRBJ2-5 | TRBV14 | CASSQFYSGTQYF
TRBJ2-3 | TRBV5-4 | CASSLPGTGERDTQYF
TRBJ1-1 | TRBV27 | CASSFGTGANTEAFF
TRBJ1-2 | TRBV5-1 | CASSLGSENYGYTF
TRBJ2-7 | TRBV5-5 | CASSLQGYEQYF
TRBJ2-2 | TRBV7-3 | CASSAARGAGELFF
TRBJ1-2 | TRBV19 | CASTRGLNYGYTF
TRBJ1-4 | TRBV7-9 | CASSSYRGVEEKLFF
TRBJ1-6 | TRBV25-1 | CASAGQGPNSPLHF
TRBJ1-3 | TRBV6-5 | CACTGGITGNTIYF
TRBJ1-2 | TRBV7-8 | CASSGGTGTYGYTF
TRBJ1-1 | TRBV5-1 | CASSQGGRTEAFF
TRBJ2-1 | TRBV7-9 | CASSQRAGGSYNEQFF
TRBJ1-2 | TRBV5-6 | CASSLERDYGYTF
TRBJ1-5 | TRBV11-2 | CASSLVPDTYQPQHF
TRBJ2-1 | TRBV7-6 | CASSFSPLGGSSYNEQFF
TRBJ1-1 | TRBV5-4 | CASSSRTGAGTEAFF
TRBJ1-5 | TRBV5-8 | CASSLAPQGRSNQPQHF
TRBJ2-7 | TRBV5-1 | CASSLAIQGPKYF
TRBJ1-1 | TRBV6-5 | CASRLAGQANTEAFF
TRBJ1-2 | TRBV6-1 | CASSRGPFYGYTF